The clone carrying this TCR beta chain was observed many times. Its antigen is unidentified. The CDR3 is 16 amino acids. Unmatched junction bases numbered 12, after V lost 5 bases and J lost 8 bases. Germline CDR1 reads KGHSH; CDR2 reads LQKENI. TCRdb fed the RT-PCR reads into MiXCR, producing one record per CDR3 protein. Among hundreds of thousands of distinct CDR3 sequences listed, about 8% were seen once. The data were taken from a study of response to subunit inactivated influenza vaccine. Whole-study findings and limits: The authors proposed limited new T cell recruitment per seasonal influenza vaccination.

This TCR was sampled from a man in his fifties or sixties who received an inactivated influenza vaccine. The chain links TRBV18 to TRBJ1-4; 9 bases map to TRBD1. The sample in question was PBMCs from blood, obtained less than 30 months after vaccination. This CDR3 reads CASSSAGTGLGEKLFF. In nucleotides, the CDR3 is TGTGCCAGCTCATCCGCCGGGACAGGGTTGGGAGAAAAACTGTTTTTT.